This TCR beta chain came from a study of molecular identifiers for immune sequencing clone quantification listed by TCRdb under 2018. Concerning the study at large: For a replicate experiment, RNA from 20,000 or 100,000 naive CD8 T cells was divided into five aliquots, and four of the five aliquots were sequenced. CD8 T cells were used in a methods study to benchmark molecular-identifier clustering-based TCR repertoire sequencing (MIDCIRS) and TCR RNA copy counting.

General study outcomes and caveats: Spiked-in Jurkat TCR RNA (around 9 copies' worth), which is not part of the donor repertoire, was contained in the naive libraries. In CMV-specific effector cells, clones with more than 20 RNA copies accounted for over 98% of molecules, whereas in naive cells such clones accounted for under 1%. A single cell's worth of spiked-in Jurkat TCR RNA was reported detectable even among about a million naive CD8 T cells. Highly expanded clone sizes could be underestimated if identical TCR molecules share a barcode. When barcode sub-clustering was omitted, TCR diversity was inflated by chimeric consensus sequences, with chimeras reaching as high as 47%. Modeling estimated 3 to 3.5 recovered TCR RNA copies per cell, compared with 8.5 to 10 by digital PCR, which implies 30% to 35% capture efficiency.

This clonotype has only a few counts. No antigen is known for it. No clone much larger than this one lies a single base away; base qualities are absent. Via the germline V gene (reference sequence), CDR1 is MNHEY and CDR2 SMNVEV. Reading from cysteine to phenylalanine, the CDR3 counts 14 amino acids. Only the CDR3 portion is preserved as DNA: 42 bases, with reading frame beginning at the first base. V is pared back by 4 bases and J by 0 bases, with 10 bases lying between the germline termini. Library preparation was by PCR. Data came from a NextSeq 500. Preparation of bulk TCR libraries followed a previously described approach, with the TCR primers listed in Table S5. Total RNA was purified with the Qiagen AllPrep DNA/RNA kit. Before analysis, reads from multiple sequencing runs of one library were combined. As for the original processing: Only reads with exact TCR constant sequence were kept, trimmed to 150 nt, and grouped by their 12-nt molecular barcodes. Reads in each barcode group were sub-clustered using a 15% Levenshtein threshold, and a quality-weighted consensus sequence was built for each RNA molecule. Non-functional sequences were filtered out, along with any lower-count sequence sitting one edit away from another sequence. Barcode sub-clusters with fewer than 20% of the maximum read count were removed, based on fitting two negative binomial distributions. TCRdb reran the public reads through fastp at Q25 and MiXCR, keeping productive beta chains. Rows with one shared CDR3 protein collapse into an entry with the most common genes and DNA. The V and J calls follow TCRdb's processing rather than the paper's. This sample gives around 470,000 distinct CDR3 sequences in total; under 30% of them show up just once. Approximately 0.76% of the sample is held by the ten biggest clonotypes.

Libraries of naive CD8 T cells were generated from roughly 20,000 to 1,000,000 sorted cells, with 10%, 30% or 50% of the purified RNA used. Naive CD8 T cells were FACS-sorted as CD8+CD4-CCR7+CD45RA+ on a BD FACSAria II into RLT Plus buffer. Detection sensitivity was tested by spiking Jurkat RNA equal to ten TCR copies' worth into samples containing about 19,000-1,000,000 naive CD8 T cells. Enrichment of CD8 T cells was done with RosetteSep CD8+ T Cell Enrichment Cocktail plus Ficoll-Paque, and ACK red cell lysis came afterward. The sample taken for sequencing was naive CD8+ T cells from blood, with Jurkat cell RNA spiked in. This specimen's cell subset or site label, interpreted: FACS-sorted CD8+CD4-CCR7+CD45RA+ naive T cells. The clonotype comes from a human donor in good health. Some libraries in this study had Jurkat cell RNA spiked in. The sequence joins TRBV27 to TRBJ2-7; no D gene is confidently identified. The CDR3 protein: CASSYGSSSYEQYF. The DNA sequence follows: TGTGCCAGCAGTTACGGATCCAGCTCCTACGAGCAGTACTTC.